This T cell receptor beta chain stems from a study of CD8 T cells in ankylosing spondylitis. General study findings and limits: Disease-linked clones were found to be CD8+ and relatively rare in peripheral blood. Disease-linked clones were reportedly significantly enriched in matched ankylosing spondylitis synovial fluid. The study identified a TCR beta motif of 7 or 8 highly homologous variants that appeared characteristic of ankylosing spondylitis blood.

This clonotype was recorded many times. The antigen remains undetermined. CDR3 length: 16 amino acids. Trimming removed 0 bases from V and 3 bases from J; junction bases left unmatched: 5. Germline V CDR1 and CDR2: ENHRY, SYGVKD. Quantitative 5'-RACE with molecular barcodes generated TCR beta libraries. From the 5' RACE reads, TCRdb called clonotypes with MiXCR, one entry per CDR3 protein. Here the sample spans tens of thousands of distinct CDR3 sequences, 9% being singletons. This clonotype originated in a male donor with ankylosing spondylitis. Sequences were obtained from blood, either unsorted or a sorted T cell fraction (not recorded which). This chain joins TRBV10-3 and TRBJ2-1; 7 nucleotides match TRBD2. CDR3 residues: CAISESGRGYYNEQFF. CDR3 DNA sequence: TGTGCCATCAGTGAGTCAGGGAGGGGCTACTACAATGAGCAGTTCTTC.